This T cell receptor beta chain derives from a study of blood T cell repertoires in COVID-19. Whole-study context: Acute and convalescent COVID-19 samples came from the United States, Italy and Spain. The cDNA or gDNA used as material had been derived from T cells, B-cell-depleted T cells, or PBMCs.

In Seattle, patients joined the study during active infection and were tracked longitudinally. The CDR3 consists of 14 residues. The germline gives CDR1 DFQATT, CDR2 SNEGSKA (reference sequence). V lost 6 bases and J 2 bases, leaving 16 bases between the germline ends. This clone occurred a few times. Repertoires were generated with immunoSEQ multiplex PCR, while TCRdb's copy carries only in-frame clones and drops some. The repertoire has 150,000 to 200,000 clones, approximately 87% of them found once; the top ten carry 9.5% to 15%. The genes are TRBV20-1 and TRBJ1-2; the D gene is possibly TRBD1 (6 bases). The sequenced sample was peripheral blood. This clonotype originated in an older woman with COVID-19, enrolled during active disease. The DNA of the CDR3 is TGCAGTGCCAGTCATACAGGGACCAACTATGGCTACACCTTC. This encodes CSASHTGTNYGYTF.